A single sample gave rise to the 27 T cell receptor beta chains below, sequenced in a study of OX40 agonist ivuxolimab in advanced cancers. The protocol was immunoSEQ multiplex PCR, while the TCRdb copy is restricted to in-frame clones and leaves out a portion. This sample has tens of thousands of clones, with more than 70% found just once. Material: CD4+ or CD8+ T cells sorted from blood, obtained in a trial of the OX40 agonist ivuxolimab. These receptor sequences come from an adult with an advanced solid tumor such as melanoma, head and neck, liver or kidney cancer.

This chain joins TRBV5-6 and TRBJ2-7; D is unclear. The V end lost 7 bases, the J end lost 5 bases, and 19 bases lay between the germline ends. The CDR3 contains 14 residues. Germline loops: CDR1 SGHDT, CDR2 YYEEEE. The CDR3 loop is CASLEAATGNEQYF. CDR3 DNA sequence: TGTGCCAGCTTAGAAGCTGCCACGGGTAACGAGCAGTACTTC.

This clone was recorded a few times. The J gene is TRBJ2-2, the V gene TRBV19; D perhaps matches TRBD2 (5 bases). The CDR3 is 14 residues long. Trimming took 7 bases from V and 10 from J, leaving 19 bases between them. Germline CDR1 is LNHDA and CDR2 is SQIVND (reference sequence). CDR3 nucleotides: TGTGCCAGTATCCCGGACTCAACGCACCAGGAGCTGTTTTTT. Amino acids: CASIPDSTHQELFF.

The gene calls are TRBV5-4 and TRBJ2-3; no clear D. Trimming cost V 1 base and J 6 bases, with 3 bases left between them. Germline CDR1 SGHNT, CDR2 YYREEE (reference sequence). The CDR3 has 11 residues. The CDR3 sequence is CASSLKDTQYF. CDR3 bases: TGTGCCAGCAGCTTGAAGGATACGCAGTATTTT.

The gene calls are TRBV7-6 and TRBJ1-4, with D perhaps matching TRBD1 (5 bases). This CDR3 has 14 residues. The V end lost 5 bases, the J end lost 8 bases, and 15 bases lay between the germline ends. The V gene's germline CDR1 is SGHVS and CDR2 FNYEAQ. Here the CDR3 DNA reads TGTGCCAGCAGCCCCAATCGGGGGAGGGAAAAACTGTTTTTT. Amino acid sequence: CASSPNRGREKLFF.

This clone showed up just once. V gene TRBV5-4 combines with J gene TRBJ2-3; D remains ambiguous. The CDR3 has 13 amino acids. Trimming removed 2 bases from V and 2 bases from J, with 6 bases in between. The V gene's germline CDR1 is SGHNT and CDR2 YYREEE (reference sequence). The CDR3 here is CASSFPPTDTQYF. The CDR3 DNA is TGTGCCAGCAGCTTCCCCCCCACAGATACGCAGTATTTT. Variable domain in full (rest from reference TRBV5-4 and TRBJ2-3): ETGVTQSPTHLIKTRGQQVTLRCSSQSGHNTVSWYQQALGQGPQFIFQYYREEENGRGNFPPRFSGLQFPNYSSELNVNALELDDSALYLCASSFPPTDTQYFGPGTRLTVL.

The rearrangement uses TRBV27 and TRBJ1-5; 7 bases match TRBD1. CDR3 size: 15 residues. Germline CDR1 MNHEY, CDR2 SMNVEV (reference sequence). Trimming took 1 base from V and 4 from J; bases not matched to a gene: 4. The CDR3 DNA sequence: TGTGCCAGCAGTTTATATGGGACAGAGAATCAGCCCCAGCATTTT. Its translation: CASSLYGTENQPQHF.

CDR3 sequence (DNA): TGTGCCAGCAGTTACGCGGGAGAGGGCGGGGAGCTGTTTTTT. As protein: CASSYAGEGGELFF. The chain has TRBV6-6 and TRBJ2-2, with 7 bases lining up with TRBD2. This CDR3 has 14 residues. V shed 2 bases and J 7 bases; nucleotides not matched to a gene: 4. From germline, CDR1 is MNHNY and CDR2 SVGAGI (reference sequence).

V usage is TRBV5-5 and J usage is TRBJ1-1; D gene unclear. CDR1 and CDR2 from the germline V gene are SGHKS and YYEKEE (reference sequence). Trimming stripped 1 base from V and 5 bases from J, with 6 bases between. CDR3 length: 12 residues. This chain's CDR3 is CASSLSQTEAFF. The CDR3 DNA reads TGTGCCAGCAGCTTGTCTCAGACTGAAGCTTTCTTT.

The chain employs TRBV15 and TRBJ2-1; D is perhaps TRBD2 (6 bases). V was cut by 0 bases and J by 6 bases, with 12 bases left in between. Germline CDR1 and CDR2: LNHNV and YYDKDF (reference sequence). CDR3 length: 15 amino acids. CDR3 DNA sequence: TGTGCCACCAGCAGAGATCGCCTAGCGCCCAATGAGCAGTTCTTC. Protein product: CATSRDRLAPNEQFF.

The chain recombines TRBV2 with TRBJ2-3; 9 bases fit TRBD1. The V gene's germline CDR1 is SNHLY and CDR2 FYNNEI. With V trimmed by 4 bases and J by 2 bases, 1 base remained unmatched. The CDR3 is made up of 14 amino acids. CDR3 protein: CASSGTGVTDTQYF. The CDR3 DNA reads as TGTGCCAGCAGTGGGACAGGGGTCACAGATACGCAGTATTTT.

The chain employs TRBV4-2 and TRBJ2-7; a weak D match, TRBD2 (6 bases). The germline CDR1 and CDR2 sequences are LGHNA and YNFKEQ. Deletions cut 4 bases from V and 6 bases from J, with 10 bases between. The CDR3 has 12 amino acids. CDR3 amino acids: CASSPGVPEQYF. CDR3 nucleotide sequence: TGTGCCAGCAGCCCGGGAGTCCCCGAGCAGTACTTC.

The chain combines TRBV19 with TRBJ1-2; 10 positions agree with TRBD1. Losses at the gene ends were 10 bases for V and 0 bases for J; bases not matched to a gene: 8. This CDR3 is 15 amino acids long. Germline-derived CDR1 and CDR2 are LNHDA and SQIVND (reference sequence). The CDR3 DNA reads as TGTGCCACCCTGCGGGACAGGGGCCCTAACTATGGCTACACCTTC. It codes for CATLRDRGPNYGYTF.

The gene calls are TRBV29-1 and TRBJ2-1; D not certain. V lost 4 bases, J lost 0 bases, and 16 bases lay in between. Germline V gene sequence: CDR1 SQVTM, CDR2 ANQGSEA. The CDR3 contains 16 residues. The CDR3 bases are TGCAGCGTTGTTGGCCCGGATGCGAGCTCCTACAATGAGCAGTTCTTC. Translating gives CSVVGPDASSYNEQFF.

This rearrangement joins TRBV6-5 to TRBJ2-7; D call uncertain. The CDR3 covers 15 residues. V lost 0 bases and J 0 bases, leaving 9 bases between the germline ends. Germline V gene sequence: CDR1 MNHEY, CDR2 SVGAGI. CDR3 in DNA: TGTGCCAGCAGTTACTCGAGTAGGGACTCCTACGAGCAGTACTTC. Translating it yields CASSYSSRDSYEQYF.

V is TRBV7-2 and J is TRBJ1-5; TRBD1 matches 9 bases. CDR3 size: 19 residues. Germline V CDR1 and CDR2: SGHTA, FQGNSA. The V and J ends lost 4 bases and 0 bases, in that order; junction bases with no gene match: 13. CDR3 amino acids: CASSSPAGTGHYSNQPQHF. As DNA, the CDR3 is TGTGCCAGCAGCTCGCCGGCCGGGACAGGGCACTATAGCAATCAGCCCCAGCATTTT.

This chain connects TRBV25-1 to TRBJ2-7; 8 bases are a match to TRBD2. V lost 4 bases, J lost 2 bases, and 4 bases stayed unmatched. This CDR3 region has 14 residues. Germline CDR1 MGHDK, CDR2 SYGVNS. The DNA of the CDR3 is TGTGCCAGCAGTGTAGGACTAGCCGCCTACGAGCAGTACTTC. Its translation: CASSVGLAAYEQYF.

This chain connects TRBV7-8 to TRBJ1-2; a weak D match, TRBD1 (6 bases). V lost 2 bases to trimming and J lost 0 bases, with 7 bases between them. CDR1 and CDR2 from the germline V gene are SGHVS and FQNEAQ. The CDR3 loop spans 14 amino acids. The CDR3 is CASSLRGPNYGYTF. CDR3 DNA sequence: TGTGCCAGCAGCTTACGGGGGCCTAACTATGGCTACACCTTC.

This rearrangement joins TRBV5-1 to TRBJ2-7; 8 positions match TRBD1. The germline gives CDR1 SGHRS, CDR2 YFSETQ. V shed 0 bases and J 2 bases; nucleotides not matched to a gene: 10. There are 17 residues in the CDR3. CDR3 residues: CASSLELTGTGPYEQYF. The CDR3 region has the DNA TGCGCCAGCAGCTTGGAGCTAACCGGGACAGGACCCTACGAGCAGTACTTC. The complete variable domain, with remaining parts taken from reference TRBV5-1 and TRBJ2-7, reads KAGVTQTPRYLIKTRGQQVTLSCSPISGHRSVSWYQQTPGQGLQFLFEYFSETQRNKGNFPGRFSGRQFSNSRSEMNVSTLELGDSALYLCASSLELTGTGPYEQYFGPGTRLTVT.

This chain links TRBV2 with TRBJ1-2, with 7 nucleotides matching TRBD1. This CDR3 is built from 17 residues. After removal of 8 bases from V and 2 bases from J, the junction contained 17 bases not matched to a gene. In germline, CDR1 is SNHLY, CDR2 FYNNEI. The CDR3 DNA sequence: TGTGCCAGCTTGGAACGACCGGGACAGCTTTTCAACTATGGCTACACCTTC. Translated: CASLERPGQLFNYGYTF.

This chain uses TRBV6-5 with TRBJ2-7, with 7 bases lining up with TRBD1. The CDR3 covers 13 residues. Germline CDR1 and CDR2: MNHEY and SVGAGI. With V trimmed by 7 bases and J by 2 bases, 5 bases remained unmatched. The CDR3 reads CASNYRGAYEQYF. The DNA for the CDR3 is TGTGCCAGCAACTACAGGGGAGCCTACGAGCAGTACTTC.

The V call is TRBV4-3, the J call TRBJ1-1, with no clear D. Germline CDR1 reads LGHNA; CDR2 reads YSLEER. The CDR3 extends over 13 amino acids. Trimming stripped 3 bases from V and 10 bases from J, with 15 bases between. The CDR3 protein is CASSHEGGRVAFF. The CDR3 coding sequence is TGCGCCAGCAGCCATGAAGGAGGCCGAGTAGCTTTCTTT.

J is TRBJ2-7 and V is TRBV14; perhaps D is TRBD1 or TRBD2 (5 bases each). V was shortened by 1 base and J by 6 bases, with 13 bases between the two germline ends. The CDR3 spans 14 residues. Germline V gene sequence: CDR1 SGHDN, CDR2 FVKESK. The CDR3 reads CASSQALGTVEQYF. The CDR3 DNA reads TGTGCCAGCAGCCAAGCCCTAGGGACCGTCGAGCAGTACTTC.

The chain uses TRBV6-6 and TRBJ2-7; D is perhaps TRBD1 (5 bases). The germline V gene has CDR1 MNHNY and CDR2 SVGAGI (reference sequence). V was shortened by 1 base and J by 3 bases, with 10 bases between the two germline ends. The CDR3 is 14 residues long. As DNA, the CDR3 is TGTGCCAGCAGTTACTGGGGCGACGACTACGAGCAGTACTTC. Translation gives CASSYWGDDYEQYF.

The chain has TRBV2 and TRBJ2-1, with D unresolved. The CDR3 covers 15 residues. Germline V gene sequence: CDR1 SNHLY, CDR2 FYNNEI. Trimming left V 7 bases short and J 0 bases short, with 13 bases between. Written as DNA, the CDR3 is TGTGCCAGCACAACCCCCGTAAGCTCCTACAATGAGCAGTTCTTC. It is translated as CASTTPVSSYNEQFF.

The chain employs TRBV7-8 and TRBJ1-5; perhaps TRBD1 as D (5 bases). With 5 bases removed from V and 2 bases from J, the gap between germline ends came to 13 bases. This CDR3 contains 15 residues. Germline V CDR1 and CDR2: SGHVS, FQNEAQ. CDR3 sequence (DNA): TGTGCCAGCAGCCTCCGAAGGGGAGGCAATCAGCCCCAGCATTTT. Its protein product is CASSLRRGGNQPQHF. Drawing the rest from reference TRBV7-8 and TRBJ1-5, the complete variable domain is GAGVSQSPRYKVAKRGQDVALRCDPISGHVSLFWYQQALGQGPEFLTYFQNEAQLDKSGLPSDRFFAERPEGSVSTLKIQRTQQEDSAVYLCASSLRRGGNQPQHFGDGTRLSIL.

The V call is TRBV4-3, the J call TRBJ2-1; 10 bases align to TRBD2. Germline loops: CDR1 LGHNA, CDR2 YSLEER. The length of the CDR3 is 17 residues. Trimming at V came to 4 bases and at J to 8 bases, leaving 14 bases not matched to a gene. CDR3 DNA sequence: TGCGCCAGCAGCCCCCAAGGGGCTAGCGGGAGCTGGTATGAGCAGTTCTTC. Its translation: CASSPQGASGSWYEQFF.

This sequence joins TRBV29-1 and TRBJ1-1; D remains unclear. Trimming took 0 bases from V and 0 from J, leaving 5 bases between them. CDR1 and CDR2 from the germline V gene are SQVTM and ANQGSEA. The CDR3 has 13 residues. The CDR3, as DNA: TGCAGCGTTGAAGACAGAATGAACACTGAAGCTTTCTTT. Translating it yields CSVEDRMNTEAFF.